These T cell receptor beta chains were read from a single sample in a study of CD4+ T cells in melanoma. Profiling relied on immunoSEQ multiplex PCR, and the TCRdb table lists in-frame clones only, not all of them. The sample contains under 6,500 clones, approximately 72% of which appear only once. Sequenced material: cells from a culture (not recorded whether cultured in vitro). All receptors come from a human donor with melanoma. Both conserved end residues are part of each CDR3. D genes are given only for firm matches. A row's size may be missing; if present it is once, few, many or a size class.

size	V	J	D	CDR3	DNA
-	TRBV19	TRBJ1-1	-	CASSSGVTEAFF	TGTGCCAGTAGCTCGGGGGTCACTGAAGCTTTCTTT
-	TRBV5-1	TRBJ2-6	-	CASSLSNSGANVLTF	TGCGCCAGCAGCTTGAGTAACTCTGGGGCCAACGTCCTGACTTTC
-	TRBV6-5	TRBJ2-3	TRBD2	CASRGLAMSTDTQYF	TGTGCCAGCAGGGGACTAGCGATGAGCACAGATACGCAGTATTTT
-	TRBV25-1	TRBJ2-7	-	CASSEYYAERLNEQYF	TGTGCCAGCAGTGAATATTACGCAGAACGCCTGAACGAGCAGTACTTC
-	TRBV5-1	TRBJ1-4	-	CASSLGMGSDNEKLFF	TGCGCCAGCAGCTTGGGAATGGGGTCTGATAATGAAAAACTGTTTTTT
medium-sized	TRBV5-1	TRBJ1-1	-	CASSTGVNTEAFF	TGCGCCAGCAGCACGGGAGTGAACACTGAAGCTTTCTTT
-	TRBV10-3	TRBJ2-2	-	CAISPTGTGELFF	TGTGCCATCAGTCCCACAGGGACCGGGGAGCTGTTTTTT
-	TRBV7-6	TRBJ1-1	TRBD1	CASSLALEGATEAFF	TGTGCCAGCAGCTTAGCGCTCGAGGGGGCTACTGAAGCTTTCTTT
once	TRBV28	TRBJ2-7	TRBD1	CASSPTGTRGTGGSYEQYF	TGTGCCAGCAGTCCAACCGGGACTAGGGGGACAGGGGGCTCCTACGAGCAGTACTTC
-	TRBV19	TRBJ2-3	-	CASSIGAGSLYF	TGTGCCAGTAGTATAGGGGCAGGGTCGCTGTATTTT
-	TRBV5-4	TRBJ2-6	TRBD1	CASSGDRGQKAGANVLTF	TGTGCCAGCAGCGGTGACAGGGGGCAAAAAGCTGGGGCCAACGTCCTGACTTTC
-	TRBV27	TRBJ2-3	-	CASSLGGPQDTQYF	TGTGCCAGCAGTTTAGGGGGGCCACAAGATACGCAGTATTTT
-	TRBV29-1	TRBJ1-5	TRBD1	CSVIETGGNQPQHF	TGCAGCGTGATCGAGACAGGGGGCAATCAGCCCCAGCATTTT
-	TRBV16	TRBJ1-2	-	CASSQSAGDRTYGYTF	TGTGCCAGCAGCCAATCGGCAGGGGATCGAACCTATGGCTACACCTTC